Included here is one T cell receptor (beta chain) sequence, with context. This table comes from immunoSEQ multiplex PCR, and its TCRdb copy is limited to in-frame clones, with some not included. This table holds around 87,000 clones, around 87% found once. These data come from a study of T cell responses to AZD1222 COVID-19 vaccine. CDR1 and CDR2 (germline): MDHEN, SYDVKM. Trimming took 5 bases from V and 4 from J, leaving 5 bases between them. The CDR3 has 12 residues. The sample consisted of peripheral blood, taken 28 days after the second AZD1222 dose. This clonotype was obtained from an adult who received the AZD1222 COVID-19 vaccine. The chain combines TRBV28 with TRBJ2-2; the D is unclear. The CDR3: CASSPLTGELFF. The DNA for the CDR3 is TGTGCCAGCAGTCCCCTCACCGGGGAGCTGTTTTTT.